The rows below give T cell receptor beta chains drawn from one sample of a study of blood T cell repertoires in COVID-19. The assay was immunoSEQ multiplex PCR, and TCRdb's table has in-frame clones only and misses some. The sample includes 200,000 to 250,000 clones, 82% of them seen just once. The sequenced material came from peripheral blood. All receptors derive from a woman of 80 years or more with COVID-19, enrolled during active disease. Both conserved end residues are part of each CDR3. Fields, in order: J gene, V gene, clone size, D gene, CDR3 DNA, CDR3 protein. D genes are given only for firm matches. Rows give clone size only sometimes, using once, few, many, or a class for an expanded clone.

>TRBJ2-3|TRBV10-3|.|.
TGTGCCATCAGTTCAGGGGCCAGAGATACGCAGTATTTT
CAISSGARDTQYF
>TRBJ2-1|TRBV5-4|.|TRBD2
TGTGCCAGCAGCGGGACTATCGTCTACAATGAGCAGTTCTTC
CASSGTIVYNEQFF
>TRBJ1-2|TRBV28|.|.
TGTGCCAGCAGTTTTGGAGGGTTGGTCTATGGCTACACCTTC
CASSFGGLVYGYTF
>TRBJ2-7|TRBV28|.|.
TGTGCCAGCAGTTTAGTTCCAGGGGCTTACGAGCAGTACTTC
CASSLVPGAYEQYF
>TRBJ2-5|TRBV30|.|TRBD2
TGTGCCTGGAGCGGGGGGAACCAAGAGACCCAGTACTTC
CAWSGGNQETQYF
>TRBJ1-3|TRBV12-3/TRBV12-4|.|TRBD1
TGTGCCAGCAGGGACAGGGCTGGAAACACCATATATTTT
CASRDRAGNTIYF
>TRBJ1-2|TRBV3-1/TRBV3-2|.|.
TGTGCCAGCAGCCAGGTCAGGTCCGGCTATGGCTACACCTTC
CASSQVRSGYGYTF
>TRBJ2-3|TRBV5-4|once|.
TGTGCCAGCAGCTCCGGGGAGGCAGATACGCAGTATTTT
CASSSGEADTQYF
>TRBJ2-1|TRBV5-1|.|TRBD2
TGCGCCAGCAGCTCCAGCGGGGGGGCCTACAATGAGCAGTTCTTC
CASSSSGGAYNEQFF
>TRBJ2-7|TRBV11-2|.|.
TGTGCCAGCAGTCTTCAGGGGGGCTACGAGCAGTACTTC
CASSLQGGYEQYF
>TRBJ2-7|TRBV6-5|.|.
TGTGCCAGCAGTTACGCGAACGTCAGGGGCGAGCAGTACTTC
CASSYANVRGEQYF
>TRBJ2-1|TRBV30|once|.
TGTGCCTGGAGTTCAAGGGACCTCCGGGGGAATGAGCAGTTCTTC
CAWSSRDLRGNEQFF
>TRBJ2-3|TRBV11-1|.|TRBD2
TGTGCCAGCAGCTCGCGGGGGGTCACAGATACGCAGTATTTT
CASSSRGVTDTQYF
>TRBJ1-4|TRBV18|.|.
TGTGCCAGCTCACCAGCGGGGGGCATCGCTAATGAAAAACTGTTTTTT
CASSPAGGIANEKLFF
>TRBJ1-1|TRBV18|.|TRBD1
TGTGCCAGCTCACCCGCGACAGGGGCGAACACTGAAGCTTTCTTT
CASSPATGANTEAFF
>TRBJ2-2|TRBV4-2|.|TRBD2
TGTGCCAGCAGCCGGGGACTAGCGGGAGGAACCCCGGACACCGGGGAGCTGTTTTTT
CASSRGLAGGTPDTGELFF
>TRBJ1-3|TRBV5-6|.|.
TGTGCCAGCAGGGATCAGGACAGACCTGGAAACACCATATATTTT
CASRDQDRPGNTIYF
>TRBJ1-1|TRBV28|.|.
TGTGCCAGCAGTGAGTCAGGGTTTGGAGCTTTCTTT
CASSESGFGAFF
>TRBJ1-1|TRBV6-2/TRBV6-3|few|.
TGTGCCAGCAGTCGCGACACGGGAGGAACTGAAGCTTTCTTT
CASSRDTGGTEAFF
>TRBJ2-4|TRBV30|once|TRBD1
TGTGCCTGGAGTGTAGGGACAGATTCCAAAAACATTCAGTACTTC
CAWSVGTDSKNIQYF
>TRBJ1-1|TRBV30|few|.
TGTGCCTGGAGCGGAGTCTTGAACACTGAAGCTTTCTTT
CAWSGVLNTEAFF
>TRBJ1-2|TRBV27|.|.
TGTGCCAGCAGTTTATCGGGAGGACCCCCCTATGGCTACACCTTC
CASSLSGGPPYGYTF
>TRBJ1-1|TRBV10-3|.|TRBD1
TGTGCCATCAGTGCCGTGACAGGGAGATCGGGCACTGAAGCTTTCTTT
CAISAVTGRSGTEAFF
>TRBJ1-4|TRBV19|once|.
TGTGCCAGTAGTATTTCGGGCGGGGATGAAAAACTGTTTTTT
CASSISGGDEKLFF
>TRBJ1-2|TRBV19|.|.
TGTGCCAGTAGTATAGCGGCGGGCAGCTATGGCTACACCTTC
CASSIAAGSYGYTF
>TRBJ2-5|TRBV7-3|.|.
TGTGCCAGCAGCTTAACCTCCGGGAGTAGGGAGACCCAGTACTTC
CASSLTSGSRETQYF
>TRBJ2-3|TRBV7-2|.|TRBD2
TGTGCCAGCAGCCCGGGGACTAGCTGGGATACGCAGTATTTT
CASSPGTSWDTQYF
>TRBJ2-5|TRBV29-1|.|.
TGCAGCGCGCTCCGAACCCAAGTGGGGGCTTGGGAGACCCAGTACTTC
CSALRTQVGAWETQYF
>TRBJ2-3|TRBV7-2|.|TRBD2
TGTGCCAGCAGCTTAAGGGGCGGGAGGGGACTAACGAATACGCAGTATTTT
CASSLRGGRGLTNTQYF
>TRBJ1-2|TRBV4-1|.|TRBD1
TGCGCCAGCAGCCAAGGGACAGGGCCCGGGGGCTATGGCTACACCTTC
CASSQGTGPGGYGYTF
>TRBJ2-1|TRBV7-9|few|TRBD2
TGTGCCAGCAGCTTACTGGCGGGAGGGGGCGATGAGCAGTTCTTC
CASSLLAGGGDEQFF
>TRBJ2-3|TRBV19|.|.
TGTGCCAGTACCAGTAGCGTAGCAGATACGCAGTATTTT
CASTSSVADTQYF
>TRBJ1-3|TRBV4-1|.|.
TGCGCCAGCACGCGGGGGGACGGTGGAAACACCATATATTTT
CASTRGDGGNTIYF
>TRBJ2-7|TRBV4-3|.|TRBD2
TGCGCCAGCAGCCAGGGACTAGCGGGGCGGAGCCTAGGGGCCTACGAGCAGTACTTC
CASSQGLAGRSLGAYEQYF
>TRBJ1-5|TRBV6-2/TRBV6-3|few|.
TGTGCCAGCAGTTACAGCGATCAGGGGAAACTCAACAGTCAGCCCCAGCATTTT
CASSYSDQGKLNSQPQHF
>TRBJ1-6|TRBV30|.|.
TGTGCCTGGAGCCCGGGGGATTCACCCCTCCACTTT
CAWSPGDSPLHF
>TRBJ2-7|TRBV29-1|.|TRBD1
TGCAGCGTTGGAGAGGACAGGGGGCTCTACGAGCAGTACTTC
CSVGEDRGLYEQYF
>TRBJ1-1|TRBV11-1|.|.
TGTGCCAGCAGGGCGGCCATGAACACTGAAGCTTTCTTT
CASRAAMNTEAFF
>TRBJ2-1|TRBV5-4|.|.
TGTGCCAGCACTCCGGGGAGTGGCTACAATGAGCAGTTCTTC
CASTPGSGYNEQFF
>TRBJ1-1|TRBV5-1|.|.
TGCGCCAGCAGCTTGCAGGGGAACACTGAAGCTTTCTTT
CASSLQGNTEAFF
>TRBJ1-5|TRBV19|few|TRBD1
TGTGCCAGTAGTCCGACAGGGAATAATCAGCCCCAGCATTTT
CASSPTGNNQPQHF
>TRBJ1-5|TRBV7-9|.|.
TGTGCCAGCAGCTCGTCACAGGGTCCCAATCAGCCCCAGCATTTT
CASSSSQGPNQPQHF
>TRBJ1-2|TRBV7-8|few|TRBD1
TGTGCCAGCAGCCCAAGGACAGGGGGCTATGGCTACACCTTC
CASSPRTGGYGYTF
>TRBJ2-7|TRBV7-6|.|TRBD1
TGTGCCAGCAGTAGCCGAGGGACAGCCACCTACGAGCAGTACTTC
CASSSRGTATYEQYF
>TRBJ1-1|TRBV18|.|TRBD1
TGTGCCAGCTCACCTAACCAGGGGGAGACTGAAGCTTTCTTT
CASSPNQGETEAFF
>TRBJ1-2|TRBV2|.|.
TGTGCCAGCAGTGATCCGGGTTTCGGCTATGGCTACACCTTC
CASSDPGFGYGYTF
>TRBJ1-1|TRBV5-1|.|.
TGCGCCAGCAGCTTCTTAGGGGCAAACACTGAAGCTTTCTTT
CASSFLGANTEAFF
>TRBJ1-5|TRBV18|.|TRBD1
TGTGCCAGCTCATTAGGGGGCGCAGGTCAGCCCCAGCATTTT
CASSLGGAGQPQHF
>TRBJ1-1|TRBV19|.|TRBD1
TGTGCCAGTAGTACAACAGGGGTGTTTGGGAACACTGAAGCTTTCTTT
CASSTTGVFGNTEAFF
>TRBJ2-4|TRBV7-6|.|.
TGTGCCAGCAGCTCCGGGGTTTGGGACATAAGCATTCAGTACTTC
CASSSGVWDISIQYF
>TRBJ1-4|TRBV19|.|.
TGTGCCAGTAGTATCTTACAGGGCAATGAAAAACTGTTTTTT
CASSILQGNEKLFF
>TRBJ2-5|TRBV15|.|.
TGTGCCACCAGCAGAGATCGTCAGCAAGAGACCCAGTACTTC
CATSRDRQQETQYF
>TRBJ1-6|TRBV7-8|.|.
TGTGCCAGCAGCTCCGCGGGCCATTCACCCCTCCACTTT
CASSSAGHSPLHF
>TRBJ2-2|TRBV3-1/TRBV3-2|.|TRBD2
TGTGCCAGCAGCGACGAAGGACTAGCGGGAGCCGGGGAGCCGTTTTTT
CASSDEGLAGAGEPFF
>TRBJ1-1|TRBV6-6|.|.
TGTGCCAGCAGTTATGGACACAAAATTGAAGCTTTCTTT
CASSYGHKIEAFF